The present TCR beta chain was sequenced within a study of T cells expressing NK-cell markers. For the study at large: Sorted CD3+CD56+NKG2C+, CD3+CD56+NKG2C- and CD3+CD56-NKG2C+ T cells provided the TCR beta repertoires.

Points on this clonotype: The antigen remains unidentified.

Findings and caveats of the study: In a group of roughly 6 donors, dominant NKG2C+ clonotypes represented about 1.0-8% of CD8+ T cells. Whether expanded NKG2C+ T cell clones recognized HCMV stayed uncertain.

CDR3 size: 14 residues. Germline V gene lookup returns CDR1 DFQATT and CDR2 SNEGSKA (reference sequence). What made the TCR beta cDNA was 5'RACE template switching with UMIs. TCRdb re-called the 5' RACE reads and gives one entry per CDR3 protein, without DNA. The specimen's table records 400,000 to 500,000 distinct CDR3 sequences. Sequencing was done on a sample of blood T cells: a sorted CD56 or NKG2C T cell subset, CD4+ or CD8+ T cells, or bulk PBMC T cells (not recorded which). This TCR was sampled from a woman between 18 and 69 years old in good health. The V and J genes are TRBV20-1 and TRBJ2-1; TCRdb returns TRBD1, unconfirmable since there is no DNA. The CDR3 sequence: CSARGGGALDEQFF.